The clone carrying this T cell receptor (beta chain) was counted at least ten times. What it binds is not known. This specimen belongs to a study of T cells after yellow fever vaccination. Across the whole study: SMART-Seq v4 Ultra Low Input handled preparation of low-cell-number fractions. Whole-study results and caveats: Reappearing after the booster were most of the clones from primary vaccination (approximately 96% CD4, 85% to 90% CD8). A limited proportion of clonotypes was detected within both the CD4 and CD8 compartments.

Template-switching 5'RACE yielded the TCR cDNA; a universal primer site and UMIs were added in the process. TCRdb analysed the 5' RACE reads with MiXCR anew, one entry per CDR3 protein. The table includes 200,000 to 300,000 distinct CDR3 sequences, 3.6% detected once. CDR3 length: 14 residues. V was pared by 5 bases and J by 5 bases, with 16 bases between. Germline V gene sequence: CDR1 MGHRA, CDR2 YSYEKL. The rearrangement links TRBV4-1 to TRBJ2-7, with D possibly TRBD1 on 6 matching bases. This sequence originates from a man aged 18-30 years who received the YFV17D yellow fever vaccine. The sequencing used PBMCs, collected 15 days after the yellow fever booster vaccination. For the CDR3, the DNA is TGCGCCAGCAGCAGCCTGGGGGCTCTCCACGAGCAGTACTTC. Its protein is CASSSLGALHEQYF.